This passage covers 26 T cell receptor beta chains from one sample sequenced in a study of a mutant IDH1 vaccine in newly diagnosed glioma. No cognate antigen is known for these TCRs. The method was immunoSEQ multiplex PCR; TCRdb's version includes in-frame clones alone and lacks a portion of them. The sample comprises 39,000 or so clones, more than 75% of which are singletons, and more than 5.5% rests with the top ten. Time point described: week 5, during vaccination. The vaccine gave 300 ug of a 20-mer mutant IDH1 peptide subcutaneously per dose. Sequenced here: PBMCs, sampled from a glioma patient whose treatment included an IDH1 peptide vaccine. The source of these receptors is a man aged 40-49 years with glioma.

This chain links TRBV5-5 with TRBJ2-7; 7 positions match TRBD2. V was pared by 0 bases and J by 5 bases, with 8 bases of the junction left unmatched. CDR3 length: 15 residues. The germline V gene encodes CDR1 SGHKS and CDR2 YYEKEE (reference sequence). The CDR3 DNA reads as TGTGCCAGCAGCTTGGGGGCTAGCGGTGTGAACGAGCAGTACTTC. Translated: CASSLGASGVNEQYF.

The chain employs TRBV7-9 and TRBJ2-7; D call uncertain. The length of the CDR3 is 13 residues. Trimming took 2 bases from V and 2 from J, leaving 7 bases between them. CDR1 is SEHNR, CDR2 FQNEAQ, per germline (reference sequence). The CDR3 region is CASSLRSTYEQYF. The CDR3 coding sequence is TGTGCCAGCAGCTTACGCAGTACCTACGAGCAGTACTTC.

A few counts support this clone. The chain carries TRBV2 and TRBJ1-1; D gene uncertain. Per germline, CDR1 SNHLY and CDR2 FYNNEI. Trimming stripped 6 bases from V and 1 base from J, with 9 bases between. This CDR3 is built from 13 residues. This CDR3 reads CASRKEGNTEAFF. For the CDR3, the DNA is TGTGCCAGCAGGAAGGAGGGGAACACTGAAGCTTTCTTT.

The CDR3 DNA reads as TGTGCTAGTGGTATATTAGCGGGAGGGGGTAGAGATACGCAGTATTTT. Protein: CASGILAGGGRDTQYF. V is TRBV12-5 and J is TRBJ2-3; 11 nucleotides agree with TRBD2. This CDR3 is built from 16 residues. Trimming at V came to 5 bases and at J to 5 bases, leaving 9 bases not matched to a gene. Germline V lookup: CDR1 LGHNT, CDR2 FRNRAP.

This chain joins TRBV30 and TRBJ2-7; possibly TRBD2 for D (5 bases). V gave up 4 bases and J gave up 0 bases, with 13 bases separating them. Germline CDR1 is GTSNPN and CDR2 is SVGIG (reference sequence). This CDR3 spans 14 amino acids. The DNA for the CDR3 is TGTGCCTGGAACGGGGTTCTCAGCTCCTACGAGCAGTACTTC. This codes for CAWNGVLSSYEQYF.

The chain combines TRBV30 with TRBJ2-1, with D possibly being TRBD2 (6 bases). Deletions cut 4 bases from V and 7 bases from J, with 20 bases between. The CDR3 loop spans 15 amino acids. Germline CDR1 GTSNPN, CDR2 SVGIG (reference sequence). CDR3 DNA sequence: TGTGCCTGGATGTCGAAAGGACTATCAGGAAATGAGCAGTTCTTC. Its translation is CAWMSKGLSGNEQFF.

Only a few counts were recorded for this clone. This sequence joins TRBV2 and TRBJ2-3; perhaps D is TRBD1 or TRBD2 (5 bases each). V was cut by 7 bases and J by 1 base, with 12 bases left in between. The CDR3 runs 14 residues. The germline gives CDR1 SNHLY, CDR2 FYNNEI. The CDR3 nucleotides read TGTGCCAGCAAAGCGGTGGGGGGCACAGATACGCAGTATTTT. This codes for CASKAVGGTDTQYF.

This rearrangement joins TRBV29-1 to TRBJ1-1; 8 bases map to TRBD1. This CDR3 spans 12 amino acids. Per germline, CDR1 SQVTM and CDR2 ANQGSEA. With V trimmed by 7 bases and J by 4 bases, 5 bases remained unmatched. The CDR3 region is CSGDRGGTEAFF. CDR3 nucleotide sequence: TGCAGCGGAGACAGGGGTGGCACTGAAGCTTTCTTT.

This chain links TRBV7-9 with TRBJ1-5, with 7 bases matching TRBD1. Looked up from germline, CDR1 is SEHNR and CDR2 is FQNEAQ (reference sequence). CDR3 length: 14 residues. Trimming at V came to 1 base and at J to 7 bases, leaving 4 bases not matched to a gene. This CDR3 is CASSLGAGGQPQHF. The CDR3 DNA reads TGTGCCAGCAGCTTAGGCGCAGGGGGGCAGCCCCAGCATTTT. Combining the CDR3 with reference TRBV7-9 and TRBJ1-5 gives the whole variable domain DTGVSQNPRHKITKRGQNVTFRCDPISEHNRLYWYRQTLGQGPEFLTYFQNEAQLEKSRLLSDRFSAERPKGSFSTLEIQRTEQGDSAMYLCASSLGAGGQPQHFGDGTRLSIL.

In its sample, this clone was seen a few times. The chain has TRBV2 and TRBJ1-6; tentative D call: TRBD1 (5 bases). Per germline, CDR1 SNHLY and CDR2 FYNNEI. This CDR3 has 14 residues. Trimming removed 7 bases from V and 7 bases from J, with 14 bases in between. CDR3 bases: TGTGCCAGCATTAGGGACCTAACGAATTCACCCCTCCACTTT. It yields the protein CASIRDLTNSPLHF.

The chain employs TRBV25-1 and TRBJ1-1, with 10 nucleotides matching TRBD1. The length of the CDR3 is 17 residues. With 3 bases clipped from V and 4 bases from J, the junction kept 11 bases outside the gene matches. Germline values: CDR1 MGHDK, CDR2 SYGVNS. The CDR3 region is CASSDSRDRGYGTEAFF. The CDR3 region has the DNA TGTGCCAGCAGTGACTCTCGGGACAGGGGATATGGCACTGAAGCTTTCTTT.

This chain uses TRBV27 with TRBJ1-2, with D possibly being TRBD1 (6 bases). The V end lost 4 bases, the J end lost 4 bases, and 13 bases lay between the germline ends. The CDR3 has 14 residues. Looked up from germline, CDR1 is MNHEY and CDR2 is SMNVEV (reference sequence). The CDR3 here is CASSSGRTVYGYTF. In DNA, the CDR3 is TGTGCCAGCAGTTCCGGGCGGACAGTCTATGGCTACACCTTC.

A single count supports this clone. This chain joins TRBV6-5 and TRBJ1-3; 7 bases align to TRBD1. CDR3 length: 14 amino acids. Germline V lookup: CDR1 MNHEY, CDR2 SVGAGI. The J segment lost 0 bases and the V segment lost 5 bases, leaving 1 base of the junction unmatched. The CDR3 sequence is CASSRQGSGNTIYF. The CDR3 DNA reads TGTGCCAGCAGTCGACAGGGCTCTGGAAACACCATATATTTT.

V and J are TRBV7-6 and TRBJ2-2; 11 bases align to TRBD2. The CDR3 sequence is 16 residues long. Germline V gene sequence: CDR1 SGHVS, CDR2 FNYEAQ. J gave up 4 bases and V 5 bases, and 6 bases lay outside the gene matches. The CDR3 spells CASSLRLAGLTGELFF. For the CDR3, the DNA is TGTGCCAGCAGCCTCAGACTAGCGGGGCTCACCGGGGAGCTGTTTTTT. The variable domain in full, completed from reference TRBV7-6 and TRBJ2-2, reads GAGVSQSPRYKVTKRGQDVALRCDPISGHVSLYWYRQALGQGPEFLTYFNYEAQQDKSGLPNDRFSAERPEGSISTLTIQRTEQRDSAMYRCASSLRLAGLTGELFFGEGSRLTVL.

The V gene is TRBV6-1, the J gene TRBJ2-3; 8 bases line up with TRBD2. V dropped 7 bases and J dropped 0; count of bases not matched to a gene: 3. This CDR3 is 14 amino acids long. Germline V gene lookup returns CDR1 MNHNS and CDR2 SASEGT. Here the CDR3 DNA reads TGTGCCAGCACCGAGCGGGGGAGCACAGATACGCAGTATTTT. Translation: CASTERGSTDTQYF.

Within the sample, this clone is medium-sized. The CDR3, as DNA: TGTGCCAGCCTGGGACCTAGCTCCTATAATTCACCCCTCCACTTT. Translating gives CASLGPSSYNSPLHF. The chain recombines TRBV2 with TRBJ1-6; tentative D call: TRBD1 (5 bases). Trimming shortened V by 8 bases and J by 0 bases, and 11 bases separated the two germline ends. The CDR3 covers 15 residues. Germline V CDR1 and CDR2: SNHLY, FYNNEI.

This chain connects TRBV7-9 to TRBJ1-1; 7 bases are a match to TRBD1. This CDR3 has 15 amino acids. The V gene's germline CDR1 is SEHNR and CDR2 FQNEAQ (reference sequence). J lost 4 bases, V lost 5 bases, and 10 bases had no gene match. In DNA, the CDR3 is TGTGCCAGCAGCCGGGACAGCCTGAGAGGCACTGAAGCTTTCTTT. Its protein product is CASSRDSLRGTEAFF. Variable domain in full (rest from reference TRBV7-9 and TRBJ1-1): DTGVSQNPRHKITKRGQNVTFRCDPISEHNRLYWYRQTLGQGPEFLTYFQNEAQLEKSRLLSDRFSAERPKGSFSTLEIQRTEQGDSAMYLCASSRDSLRGTEAFFGQGTRLTVV.

The rearrangement joins TRBV29-1 to TRBJ1-6; no clear D. Trimming took off 5 bases at V and 0 bases at J, with 8 bases between the two ends. The CDR3 runs to 14 residues. Germline CDR1 is SQVTM and CDR2 is ANQGSEA. CDR3 protein: CSVSESSYNSPLHF. The CDR3 bases are TGCAGCGTTTCGGAGAGCTCCTATAATTCACCCCTCCACTTT.

The chain employs TRBV30 and TRBJ1-2; D might be TRBD1 (6 bases). Trimming pared 5 bases from V and 2 bases from J, leaving 18 bases between. Germline CDR1 GTSNPN, CDR2 SVGIG (reference sequence). The CDR3 covers 15 residues. Here the CDR3 DNA reads TGTGCCTGGGCCGGGCAGGGGCTTTCAAACTATGGCTACACCTTC. Amino acids: CAWAGQGLSNYGYTF.

The chain uses TRBV14 and TRBJ1-4; D uncertain. CDR1 and CDR2 from the germline V gene are SGHDN and FVKESK. Trimming removed 4 bases at V and 4 bases at J, with 19 bases between. The CDR3 length is 17 residues. The CDR3 region has the DNA TGTGCCAGCAGCCTATCCCCCGGACCCAGGATTAATGAAAAACTGTTTTTT. Encoded protein: CASSLSPGPRINEKLFF.

This clone occurred a few times. The chain links TRBV5-1 to TRBJ2-5, with D unclear. The V end was cut by 1 base, the J end by 1 base, with 8 bases between. The germline V gene encodes CDR1 SGHRS and CDR2 YFSETQ. This CDR3 region has 14 residues. This CDR3 is CASSLYVSQETQYF. CDR3 bases: TGCGCCAGCAGCTTGTACGTCAGCCAAGAGACCCAGTACTTC.

The table lists this clone with a few counts. This chain links TRBV2 with TRBJ2-7, with D possibly matching TRBD1 (6 bases). The CDR3 totals 14 residues. V was shortened by 8 bases and J by 1 base, with 15 bases between the two germline ends. CDR1 and CDR2 (germline): SNHLY, FYNNEI. Here the CDR3 DNA reads TGTGCCAGCCGTACAGGGTACGCTTCCTACGAGCAGTACTTC. Amino acids: CASRTGYASYEQYF.

The chain links TRBV18 to TRBJ2-5; D possibly corresponds to TRBD1 (5 bases). V was clipped by 2 bases and J by 6 bases, with 10 bases between them. Germline assignment: CDR1 KGHSH and CDR2 LQKENI. This CDR3 spans 13 amino acids. CDR3 protein: CASSPLDSQTQYF. CDR3 nucleotides: TGTGCCAGCTCACCATTAGACAGCCAGACCCAGTACTTC.

The J gene is TRBJ2-7, the V gene TRBV13, with 8 positions matching TRBD2. Trimming removed 6 bases from V and 6 bases from J; junction bases left unmatched: 10. This CDR3 spans 14 amino acids. CDR1 PRHDT and CDR2 FYEKMQ come from the germline V gene (reference sequence). CDR3: CASRVFGGAGEQYF. The CDR3 nucleotides read TGTGCCAGCAGAGTCTTCGGGGGGGCAGGCGAGCAGTACTTC.

The V and J genes are TRBV29-1 and TRBJ2-7; TRBD1 aligns across 9 bases. This CDR3 has 14 amino acids. V lost 5 bases, J lost 5 bases, and 10 bases stayed unmatched. Germline assignment: CDR1 SQVTM and CDR2 ANQGSEA. In DNA form, the CDR3 reads TGCAGCGTTCGCCTAGGGACAGGGCTTAACGAGCAGTACTTC. Protein product: CSVRLGTGLNEQYF.

The DNA for the CDR3 is TGTGCCAGCAGGTCGAGGGACGAGCAGTACTTC. Its protein product is CASRSRDEQYF. This chain uses TRBV2 with TRBJ2-7; D may be TRBD2 (5 bases). V was pared by 6 bases and J by 5 bases, with 8 bases between. Germline V gene lookup returns CDR1 SNHLY and CDR2 FYNNEI. The CDR3 length is 11 residues.